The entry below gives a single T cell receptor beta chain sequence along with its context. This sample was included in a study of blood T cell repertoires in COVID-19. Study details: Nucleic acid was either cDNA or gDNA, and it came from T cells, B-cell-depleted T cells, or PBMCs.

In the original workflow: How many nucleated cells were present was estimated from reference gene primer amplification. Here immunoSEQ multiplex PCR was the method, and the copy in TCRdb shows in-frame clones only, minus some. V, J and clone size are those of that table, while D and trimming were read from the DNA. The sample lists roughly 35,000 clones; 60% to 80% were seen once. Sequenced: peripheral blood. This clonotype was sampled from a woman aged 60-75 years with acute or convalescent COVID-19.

CDR3 DNA: TGTGCCAGCAGCCCGACAGGAGGATACGAGCAGTACTTC. It yields the protein CASSPTGGYEQYF. The rearrangement uses TRBV3-1 (or the pseudogene TRBV3-2) and TRBJ2-7, with D tentatively TRBD1 (6 bases). V was clipped by 4 bases and J by 4 bases, with 11 bases between them. CDR3 size: 13 residues. CDR1 is LGHDT and CDR2 is YNNKEL in the germline V gene (reference sequence).